This T cell receptor beta chain derives from a study of control samples from healthy donors and cancer patients. The protocol was immunoSEQ multiplex PCR, while the TCRdb copy is restricted to in-frame clones and leaves out a portion. The table includes around 170,000 clones, roughly 92% detected once. The material sequenced was blood. This TCR derives from a man aged 30 to 45 in good health.

The CDR3 DNA reads TGTGCCAGCTCCCCCCGGCGGGGAGCCAATGAGCAGTTCTTC. Translating gives CASSPRRGANEQFF. This chain joins TRBV2 and TRBJ2-1, with a possible D match to TRBD2 (6 bases). Per germline, CDR1 SNHLY and CDR2 FYNNEI. The V and J ends lost 8 bases and 6 bases respectively, with 17 bases between them. CDR3 length equals 14 residues.